Listed below are T cell receptor beta chains from one sample, sequenced in a study of blood T cell repertoires in COVID-19. Generated by immunoSEQ multiplex PCR, the TCRdb table keeps only in-frame clones and is missing some. The repertoire holds some 150,000 clones, with around 86% as singletons. The sample comprised peripheral blood. These receptor sequences come from a man aged 50 to 60 with active COVID-19. Each CDR3 is given without its conserved first and last residue. The D gene is left open where the match is weak.

V,D,J,CDR3
TRBV6-5,TRBD1,TRBJ2-2,ASNTQGYTGELF
TRBV5-6,TRBD2,TRBJ2-7,ASSPRAGGPREQY
TRBV18,TRBD1,TRBJ1-1,ASSPRGTGGTEAF
TRBV4-1,-,TRBJ2-7,ASSQRPHYEQY
TRBV9,TRBD2,TRBJ2-3,ASSVVSIGSGRTDTQY
TRBV7-2,TRBD2,TRBJ2-7,ASRDQRGGPYEQY
TRBV30,-,TRBJ2-6,AWKRLGQGTGANVLT
TRBV18,-,TRBJ2-1,ASSPRLAGITANEQF
TRBV5-8,-,TRBJ2-5,ASTLSSVTQETQY
TRBV27,TRBD1,TRBJ1-2,ASSAGTGKGWHYGYT
TRBV4-2,-,TRBJ1-4,ASSPAGSVDEKLF
TRBV21-1,-,TRBJ1-4,ASSPERSWAGEKLF
TRBV11-2,-,TRBJ2-7,ASSLPYRGSYEQY
TRBV2,TRBD1,TRBJ1-3,ASRNRGSGNTIY
TRBV7-9,-,TRBJ1-5,ASTQGNQPQH
TRBV6-5,-,TRBJ2-7,ASMRSSYEQY
TRBV3-1/TRBV3-2,TRBD2,TRBJ2-5,ASSQGGLAGMTQY
TRBV7-8,-,TRBJ2-1,ASSLSDSNEQF
TRBV15,-,TRBJ1-5,ATSRGRVSGNQPQH
TRBV5-1,-,TRBJ1-2,ASSLVAVYGYT
TRBV5-8,-,TRBJ1-6,ASRLLSGHNSPLH
TRBV5-4,TRBD1,TRBJ1-2,ASSSDRQGANGYT
TRBV2,-,TRBJ2-7,ASGRVDEQY
TRBV21-1,-,TRBJ2-7,ASTPGQGARARSYEQY
TRBV2,-,TRBJ1-1,ASSPDRVNTEAF
TRBV5-8,-,TRBJ2-6,ASTWRLRGANVLT
TRBV27,-,TRBJ1-5,ASSFLGGQPQH
TRBV15,TRBD2,TRBJ2-5,ATSRDRLAGGQETQY
TRBV13,-,TRBJ2-1,ASSSRLTRGDYNEQF
TRBV5-5,-,TRBJ2-4,ASSLVQENIQY
TRBV5-8,-,TRBJ1-2,ASSLASQSINYGYT
TRBV4-3,-,TRBJ1-4,ASSQAGSGGEKLF
TRBV7-9,TRBD2,TRBJ2-1,ASSYGGASEQF
TRBV20-1,TRBD2,TRBJ2-7,SASRASGGRREQY
TRBV5-1,-,TRBJ1-4,ASARGSNEKLF
TRBV29-1,-,TRBJ2-2,SAGTMNTGELF
TRBV18,-,TRBJ1-3,ASSQDNSGNTIY
TRBV19,-,TRBJ2-2,ASIGDKGTGELF
TRBV5-4,TRBD2,TRBJ2-1,ASSLGSSGGLYNEQF
TRBV21-1,-,TRBJ2-5,ATRGGARETQY
TRBV2,TRBD2,TRBJ2-1,ASTRLGERGADNEQF
TRBV10-3,-,TRBJ2-3,AISESTGVTDTQY
TRBV4-2,TRBD2,TRBJ2-5,ASSQDPRGGAETQY
TRBV7-9,-,TRBJ2-7,ASSLRGNSYEQY
TRBV5-3,TRBD2,TRBJ2-7,ARSFQRGGCFYEQY
TRBV11-3,-,TRBJ2-3,ASRRTEPTDTQY